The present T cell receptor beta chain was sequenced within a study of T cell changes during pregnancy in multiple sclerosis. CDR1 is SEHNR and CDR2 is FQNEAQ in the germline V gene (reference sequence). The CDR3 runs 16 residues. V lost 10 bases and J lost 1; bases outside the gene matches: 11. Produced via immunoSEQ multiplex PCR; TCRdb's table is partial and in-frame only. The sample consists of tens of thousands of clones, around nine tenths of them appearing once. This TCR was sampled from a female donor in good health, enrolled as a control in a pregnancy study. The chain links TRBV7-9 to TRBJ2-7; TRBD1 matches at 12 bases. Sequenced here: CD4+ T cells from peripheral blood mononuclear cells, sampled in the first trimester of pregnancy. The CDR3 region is CAIPLGTGGFSYEQYF. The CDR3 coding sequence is TGTGCCATCCCGCTTGGGACAGGGGGCTTTTCCTACGAGCAGTACTTC.